These 14 T cell receptor beta chains were sequenced from one sample in a study of metastatic and nonmetastatic thyroid tumors. Each patient came to thyroid surgery without any prior treatment (of any kind). Using MiXCR, TCRdb reanalyzed the PCR reads. In the table there are 19,000 or so clones, approximately 32% of which are singletons. Sequencing input: adjacent normal tissue. All receptors derive from a female donor with papillary thyroid cancer or a benign thyroid nodule (not recorded which). Some clones in this sample may be carry-over from other donors' samples.

The chain employs TRBV7-2 and TRBJ2-7, with D maybe TRBD1 (5 bases). The germline gives CDR1 SGHTA, CDR2 FQGNSA. The CDR3 totals 13 residues. V dropped 5 bases and J dropped 5 bases, with 13 bases sitting between them. CDR3 loop: CASSQDLGDEQYF. CDR3 nucleotide sequence: TGTGCCAGCAGCCAGGATTTAGGGGACGAGCAGTACTTC.

The chain joins TRBV28 to TRBJ1-2; D not resolved. This CDR3 contains 15 residues. Germline V lookup: CDR1 MDHEN, CDR2 SYDVKM. V shed 2 bases and J shed 4 bases, with 14 bases lying between them. The CDR3: CASSLQAVILYGYTF. CDR3 in DNA: TGTGCCAGCAGTTTACAGGCTGTGATCCTCTATGGCTACACCTTC.

The gene calls are TRBV30 and TRBJ2-1; perhaps TRBD1 as D (5 bases). The CDR3 has 11 amino acids. Germline V gene sequence: CDR1 GTSNPN, CDR2 SVGIG (reference sequence). Trimming shortened V by 7 bases and J by 7 bases, and 11 bases separated the two germline ends. The CDR3 nucleotides read TGTGCCTTTTACGACAGAAATGAGCAGTTCTTC. Protein sequence: CAFYDRNEQFF.

The chain uses TRBV6-2 or TRBV6-3 and TRBJ1-2; the D gene is possibly TRBD1 (6 bases). Deletions cut 4 bases from V and 6 bases from J, with 15 bases between. The CDR3 length is 14 residues. Germline assignment: CDR1 MNHEY and CDR2 SVGEGT. CDR3 bases: TGTGCCAGCAGTTCTGACAGGATTGGAGATGGCTACACCTTC. Protein product: CASSSDRIGDGYTF.

The chain joins TRBV6-9 to TRBJ2-1; D gene ambiguous. Between the trimmed V and J ends, which lost 6 bases and 4 bases, there was a span of 4 bases. Germline-derived CDR1 and CDR2 are MNHGY and SVAAGI. The CDR3 sequence is 11 residues long. In DNA form, the CDR3 reads TGTGCCAGCAGCTGGTACAATGAGCAGTTCTTC. It specifies CASSWYNEQFF.

The V call is TRBV5-1, the J call TRBJ1-3; possible D gene TRBD1, 6 bases. Germline V gene lookup returns CDR1 SGHRS and CDR2 YFSETQ. V shed 6 bases and J shed 4 bases, with 17 bases lying between them. The CDR3 sequence is 15 residues long. In DNA, the CDR3 is TGCGCCAGCAAGGGGGGCTGGGACGACGGAAACACCATATATTTT. Its translation: CASKGGWDDGNTIYF.

This clone was found a few times. V usage is TRBV12-3 or TRBV12-4 and J usage is TRBJ2-7; 7 positions match TRBD1. With 6 bases clipped from V and 4 bases from J, the junction kept 9 bases outside the gene matches. The length of the CDR3 is 14 residues. CDR3 amino acids: CASRRGGEVYEQYF. The CDR3 nucleotides are TGTGCCAGCAGGCGAGGGGGCGAAGTTTACGAGCAGTACTTC.

The rearrangement uses TRBV11-2 and TRBJ2-7; TRBD2 matches at 8 bases. The CDR3 contains 15 residues. V lost 1 base and J lost 3; bases outside the gene matches: 5. The germline gives CDR1 SGHAT, CDR2 FQNNGV. DNA for the CDR3: TGTGCCAGCAGCTTAGGTCCGCGGGGGGACTACGAGCAGTACTTC. Its protein is CASSLGPRGDYEQYF.

The J gene is TRBJ2-6, the V gene TRBV7-9; D uncertain. The V end lost 10 bases, the J end lost 0 bases, and 10 bases lay between the germline ends. CDR3 length equals 14 residues. Germline CDR1 reads SEHNR; CDR2 reads FQNEAQ (reference sequence). The CDR3 region has the DNA TGTGCCATCCACACACTCTCTGGGGCCAACGTCCTGACTTTC. Its protein is CAIHTLSGANVLTF.

The chain couples TRBV2 to TRBJ2-7; 8 positions agree with TRBD1. V lost 5 bases, J lost 4 bases, and 10 bases stayed unmatched. Looked up from germline, CDR1 is SNHLY and CDR2 is FYNNEI. The CDR3 consists of 15 residues. CDR3 amino acids: CASSFPGGERYEQYF. The DNA of the CDR3 is TGTGCCAGCAGTTTTCCAGGGGGCGAACGTTACGAGCAGTACTTC.

This clone was found many times. This chain joins TRBV19 and TRBJ2-5, with TRBD1 matching 10 bases. CDR1 is LNHDA and CDR2 is SQIVND in the germline V gene (reference sequence). Trimming removed 5 bases from V and 5 bases from J; junction bases left unmatched: 8. The CDR3 runs 15 residues. CDR3 in DNA: TGTGCCAGTAGTGTTGGGACAGGGGTTGGGGAGACCCAGTACTTC. Its translation is CASSVGTGVGETQYF.

This clone is termed medium-sized (0.01 to 0.1%). The chain uses TRBV6-1 and TRBJ1-2, with TRBD1 matching over 8 bases. The CDR3 loop spans 12 amino acids. With V trimmed by 7 bases and J by 8 bases, 6 bases remained unmatched. The germline V gene has CDR1 MNHNS and CDR2 SASEGT. CDR3 region: CASTRTGSGYTF. DNA of the CDR3: TGTGCCAGCACAAGGACAGGGAGCGGCTACACCTTC.

By sample share, this clone is medium-sized (0.01 to 0.1%). The chain couples TRBV6-1 to TRBJ2-7; 10 bases map to TRBD1. The germline V gene has CDR1 MNHNS and CDR2 SASEGT. The CDR3 covers 13 residues. V trimming: 5 bases; J trimming: 7 bases; junction bases outside the gene matches: 5. The chain's CDR3 is CASSRQGAREQYF. The CDR3, as DNA: TGTGCCAGCAGTAGACAGGGGGCACGGGAGCAGTACTTC.

This clone has ten or more counts. This sequence joins TRBV5-6 and TRBJ1-6; tentatively, D is TRBD1 (5 bases). V was shortened by 1 base and J by 0 bases, with 14 bases between the two germline ends. From germline, CDR1 is SGHDT and CDR2 YYEEEE. The CDR3 loop spans 18 amino acids. CDR3 sequence (DNA): TGTGCCAGCAGCTTGCTCCTCGACAGATTCTCCTATAATTCACCCCTCCACTTT. It is translated as CASSLLLDRFSYNSPLHF.